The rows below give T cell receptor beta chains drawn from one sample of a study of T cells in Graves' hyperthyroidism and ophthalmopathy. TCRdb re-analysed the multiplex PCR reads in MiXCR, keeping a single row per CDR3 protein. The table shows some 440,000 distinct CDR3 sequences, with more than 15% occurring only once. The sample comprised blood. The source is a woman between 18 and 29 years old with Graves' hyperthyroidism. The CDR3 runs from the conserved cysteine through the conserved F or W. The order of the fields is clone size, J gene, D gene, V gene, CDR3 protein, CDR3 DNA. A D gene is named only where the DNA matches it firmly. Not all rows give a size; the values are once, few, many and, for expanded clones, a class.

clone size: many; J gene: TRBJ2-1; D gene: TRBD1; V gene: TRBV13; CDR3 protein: CASSLGTGDFNEQFF; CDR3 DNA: TGTGCCAGCAGCCTCGGGACAGGGGATTTCAATGAGCAGTTCTTC
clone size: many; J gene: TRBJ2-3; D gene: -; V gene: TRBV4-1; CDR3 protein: CASSHVPGSTDTQYF; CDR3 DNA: TGCGCCAGCAGCCACGTTCCGGGGTCCACAGATACGCAGTATTTT
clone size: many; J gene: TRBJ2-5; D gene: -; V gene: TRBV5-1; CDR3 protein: CASSPSIETQYF; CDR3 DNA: TGCGCCAGCAGCCCTTCAATAGAGACCCAGTACTTC
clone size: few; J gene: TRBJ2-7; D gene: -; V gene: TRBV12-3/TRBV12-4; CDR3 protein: CASSFFLPVMDEQYF; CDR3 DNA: TGTGCCAGCAGTTTTTTTCTCCCCGTTATGGACGAGCAGTACTTC
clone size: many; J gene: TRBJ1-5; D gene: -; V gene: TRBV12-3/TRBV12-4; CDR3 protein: CASSNQGIQPQHF; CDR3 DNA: TGTGCCAGCAGTAACCAGGGCATTCAGCCCCAGCATTTT
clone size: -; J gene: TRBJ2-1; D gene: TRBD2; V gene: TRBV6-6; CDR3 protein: CASSYERGGYNEQFF; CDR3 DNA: TGTGCCAGCAGTTACGAGCGGGGGGGATACAATGAGCAGTTCTTC
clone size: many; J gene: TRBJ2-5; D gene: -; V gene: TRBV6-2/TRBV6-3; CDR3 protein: CASSYGGTQETQYF; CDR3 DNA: TGTGCCAGCAGTTACGGGGGGACCCAAGAGACCCAGTACTTC
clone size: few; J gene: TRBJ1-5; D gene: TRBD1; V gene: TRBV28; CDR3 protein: CASTTGNAPYGNQPQHF; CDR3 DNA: TGTGCCAGCACGACAGGGAATGCCCCATATGGCAATCAGCCCCAGCATTTT
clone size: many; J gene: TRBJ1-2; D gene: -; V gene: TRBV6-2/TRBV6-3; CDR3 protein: CASSPRSGYTF; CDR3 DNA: TGTGCCAGCAGTCCTCGAAGTGGCTACACCTTC
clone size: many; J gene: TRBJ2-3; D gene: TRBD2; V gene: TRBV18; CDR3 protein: CASSRGGDTDTQYF; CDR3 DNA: TGTGCCAGCTCACGCGGGGGGGACACAGATACGCAGTATTTT
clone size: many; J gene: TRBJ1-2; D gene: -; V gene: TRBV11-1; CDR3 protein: CASSLPGMRYGYTF; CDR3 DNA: TGTGCCAGCAGCTTACCAGGGATGCGCTATGGCTACACCTTC
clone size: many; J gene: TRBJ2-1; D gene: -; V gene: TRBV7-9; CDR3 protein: CASSLDRSGVNEQFF; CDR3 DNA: TGTGCCAGCAGCTTAGACCGGTCAGGGGTGAATGAGCAGTTCTTC
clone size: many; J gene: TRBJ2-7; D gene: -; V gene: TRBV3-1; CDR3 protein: CASSLRLEGYEQYF; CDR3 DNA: TGTGCCAGCAGCCTAAGACTGGAAGGGTACGAGCAGTACTTC
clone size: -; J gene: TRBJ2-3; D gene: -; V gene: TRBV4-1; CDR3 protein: CANSFQAGKDTDTQYF; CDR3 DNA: TGCGCCAACAGCTTCCAGGCGGGCAAGGACACAGATACGCAGTATTTT
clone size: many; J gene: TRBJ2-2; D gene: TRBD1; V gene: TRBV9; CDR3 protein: CASSPRQGQGTGELFF; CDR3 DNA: TGTGCCAGCAGCCCCAGACAGGGGCAGGGCACCGGGGAGCTGTTTTTT
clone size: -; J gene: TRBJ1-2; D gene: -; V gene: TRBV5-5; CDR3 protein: CASSFFFLSRQGVGYGYTF; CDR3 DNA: TGTGCCAGCAGCTTTTTCTTTCTTTCCAGACAAGGAGTAGGCTATGGCTACACCTTC
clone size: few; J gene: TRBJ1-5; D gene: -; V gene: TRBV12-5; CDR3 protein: CASARDSNQPQHF; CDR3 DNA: TGTGCTAGTGCCAGAGATAGCAATCAGCCCCAGCATTTT
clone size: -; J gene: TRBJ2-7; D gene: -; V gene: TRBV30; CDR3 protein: CAWRPPGTGFYEQYF; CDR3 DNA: TGTGCCTGGAGGCCCCCCGGGACTGGATTCTACGAGCAGTACTTC
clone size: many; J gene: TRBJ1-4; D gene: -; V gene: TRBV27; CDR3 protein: CASSYGTSLGEKLFF; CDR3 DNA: TGTGCCAGCAGTTACGGGACTTCCCTGGGGGAAAAACTGTTTTTT
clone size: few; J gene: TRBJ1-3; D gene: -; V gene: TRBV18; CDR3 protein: CASSPMASSGNTIYF; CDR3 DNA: TGTGCCAGCTCACCAATGGCTAGCTCTGGAAACACCATATATTTT
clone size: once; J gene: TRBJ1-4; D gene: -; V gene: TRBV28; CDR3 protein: CASSTDATNEKLFF; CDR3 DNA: TGTGCCAGCAGCACGGATGCAACTAATGAAAAACTGTTTTTT
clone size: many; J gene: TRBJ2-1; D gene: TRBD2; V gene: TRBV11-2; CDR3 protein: CASSSGTSGDEQFF; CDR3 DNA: TGTGCCAGCAGCTCCGGGACTAGCGGGGATGAGCAGTTCTTC
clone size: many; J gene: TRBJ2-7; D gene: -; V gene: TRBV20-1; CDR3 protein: CSAGGPQEQYF; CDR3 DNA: TGCAGTGCCGGGGGCCCACAGGAGCAGTACTTC
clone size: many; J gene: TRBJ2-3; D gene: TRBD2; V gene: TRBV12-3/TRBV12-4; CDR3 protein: CASSSGLVTQYF; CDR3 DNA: TGTGCCAGCAGCTCCGGACTAGTAACGCAGTATTTT
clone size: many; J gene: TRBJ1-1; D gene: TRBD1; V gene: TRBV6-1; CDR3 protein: CASSKVATGPNTEAFF; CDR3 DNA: TGTGCCAGCAGTAAGGTGGCGACAGGGCCCAACACTGAAGCTTTCTTT
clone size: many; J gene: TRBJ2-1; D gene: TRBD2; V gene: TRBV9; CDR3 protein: CASSAGLAYEQFF; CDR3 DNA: TGTGCCAGCAGCGCGGGACTAGCCTATGAGCAGTTCTTC
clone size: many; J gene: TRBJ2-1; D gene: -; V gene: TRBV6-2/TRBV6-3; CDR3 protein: CASSDPGGQSSYNEQFF; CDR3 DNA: TGTGCCAGCAGCGATCCGGGGGGACAGAGCTCCTACAATGAGCAGTTCTTC
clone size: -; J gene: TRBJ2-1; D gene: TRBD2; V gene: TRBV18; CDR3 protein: CASSPGLAGSYNEQFF; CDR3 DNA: TGTGCCAGCTCACCAGGACTAGCGGGCTCCTACAATGAGCAGTTCTTC
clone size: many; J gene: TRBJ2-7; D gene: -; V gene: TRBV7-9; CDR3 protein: CASSHLSTPYEQYF; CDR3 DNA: TGTGCCAGCAGCCACCTGTCGACCCCCTACGAGCAGTACTTC
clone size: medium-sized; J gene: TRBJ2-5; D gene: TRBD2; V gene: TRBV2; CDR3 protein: CASRPAGGLETQYF; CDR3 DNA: TGTGCCTCCCGGCCAGCGGGGGGGCTTGAGACCCAGTACTTC
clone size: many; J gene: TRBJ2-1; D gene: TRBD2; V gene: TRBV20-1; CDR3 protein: CSARDPLAGGSSEQFF; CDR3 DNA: TGCAGTGCTAGAGATCCCTTGGCGGGAGGGAGTAGTGAGCAGTTCTTC
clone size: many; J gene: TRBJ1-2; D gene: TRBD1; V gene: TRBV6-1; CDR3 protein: CASSAGGTGSYGYTF; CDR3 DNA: TGTGCCAGCAGTGCTGGGGGGACAGGGTCCTATGGCTACACCTTC
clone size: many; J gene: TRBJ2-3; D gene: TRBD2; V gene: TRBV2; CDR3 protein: CASRGPGLAGPDTQYF; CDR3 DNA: TGTGCCAGCAGAGGCCCGGGACTAGCGGGCCCAGATACGCAGTATTTT
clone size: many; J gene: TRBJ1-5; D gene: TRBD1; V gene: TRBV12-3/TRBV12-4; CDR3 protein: CASSPGTAPQHF; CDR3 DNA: TGTGCCAGCAGTCCTGGGACAGCTCCCCAGCATTTT
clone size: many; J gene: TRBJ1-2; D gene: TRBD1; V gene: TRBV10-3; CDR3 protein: CAISESLRGQGARGYTF; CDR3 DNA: TGTGCCATCAGTGAGTCTCTTCGAGGACAGGGGGCGAGAGGCTACACCTTC
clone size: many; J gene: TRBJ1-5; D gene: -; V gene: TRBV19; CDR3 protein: CASSIMGDQPQHF; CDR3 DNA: TGTGCCAGTAGTATAATGGGGGACCAGCCCCAGCATTTT
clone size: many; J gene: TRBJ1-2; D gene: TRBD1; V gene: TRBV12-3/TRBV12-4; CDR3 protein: CASRPDRAGYTF; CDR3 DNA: TGTGCCAGCAGGCCGGACAGGGCTGGCTACACCTTC
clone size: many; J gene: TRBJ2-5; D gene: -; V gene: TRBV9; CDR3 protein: CASSVGPDQETQYF; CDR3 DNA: TGTGCCAGCAGCGTAGGTCCGGACCAAGAGACCCAGTACTTC
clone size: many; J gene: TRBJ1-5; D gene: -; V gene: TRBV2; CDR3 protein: CASSEQGQGNQPQHF; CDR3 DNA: TGTGCCAGCAGTGAACAAGGTCAGGGCAATCAGCCCCAGCATTTT
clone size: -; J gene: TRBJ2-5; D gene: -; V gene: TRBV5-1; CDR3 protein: CASSLAGGQQETQYF; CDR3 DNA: TGCGCCAGCAGCTTGGCGGGGGGCCAACAAGAGACCCAGTACTTC
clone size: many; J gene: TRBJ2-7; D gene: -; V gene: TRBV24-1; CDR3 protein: CATSDSRISYEQYF; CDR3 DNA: TGTGCCACCAGTGATAGTAGGATTAGCTACGAGCAGTACTTC
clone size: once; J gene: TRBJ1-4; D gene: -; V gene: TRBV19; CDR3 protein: CASRMAETNEKLFF; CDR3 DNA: TGTGCCAGTAGAATGGCGGAAACTAATGAAAAACTGTTTTTT
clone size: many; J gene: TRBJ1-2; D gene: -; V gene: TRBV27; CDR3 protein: CASSSLREYGYTF; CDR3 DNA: TGTGCCAGCAGTTCACTTAGGGAGTATGGCTACACCTTC
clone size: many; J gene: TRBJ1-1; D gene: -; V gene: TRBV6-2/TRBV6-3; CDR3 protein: CASSYWTAPGTEAFF; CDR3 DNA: TGTGCCAGCAGTTACTGGACAGCGCCGGGCACTGAAGCTTTCTTT
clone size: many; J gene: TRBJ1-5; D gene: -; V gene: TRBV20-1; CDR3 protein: CSAQAGHVSNQPQHF; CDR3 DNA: TGCAGTGCCCAGGCAGGACACGTTAGCAATCAGCCCCAGCATTTT
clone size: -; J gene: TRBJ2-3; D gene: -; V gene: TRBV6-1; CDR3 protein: CASRLHGTDTQYF; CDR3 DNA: TGTGCCAGCAGATTGCACGGCACAGATACGCAGTATTTT
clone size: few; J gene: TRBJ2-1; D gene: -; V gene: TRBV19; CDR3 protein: CASKGRGFEQFF; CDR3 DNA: TGTGCCAGTAAGGGGAGGGGGTTTGAGCAGTTCTTC
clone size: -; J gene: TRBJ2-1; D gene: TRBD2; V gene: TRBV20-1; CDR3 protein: CSADSPGTSGSYEQFF; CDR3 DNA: TGCAGTGCTGACTCGCCCGGGACTAGCGGGAGCTATGAGCAGTTCTTC